These 30 T cell receptor beta chains were sequenced from one sample in a study of blood T cell repertoires in COVID-19. Sequencing was performed with immunoSEQ multiplex PCR; in TCRdb, only in-frame clones are kept and a portion is missing. Of 280,000 or so clones in the sample, 83% were seen once. Sequenced material: peripheral blood. Source of these receptors: a woman in her 50s who had recovered from COVID-19.

This chain links TRBV7-9 with TRBJ2-7; D perhaps matches TRBD1 (6 bases). The V gene lost 5 bases and the J gene lost 3 bases, with 11 bases spanning the gap. The germline V gene encodes CDR1 SEHNR and CDR2 FQNEAQ (reference sequence). This CDR3 region has 13 residues. The DNA for the CDR3 is TGTGCCAGCAGCCGGGACACGAACTACGAGCAGTACTTC. This translates into CASSRDTNYEQYF.

The chain links TRBV28 to TRBJ2-1; a possible D gene is TRBD2 (7 bases). The CDR3 totals 14 residues. Per the germline V gene, CDR1 is MDHEN and CDR2 is SYDVKM. Trimming pared 6 bases from V and 13 bases from J, leaving 22 bases between. CDR3 amino acids: CASSPRDKPGGQFF. The CDR3 region has the DNA TGTGCCAGCAGCCCCCGGGACAAACCGGGGGGACAGTTCTTC.

V and J are TRBV5-1 and TRBJ2-2, with 7 bases aligning to TRBD1. Germline V gene sequence: CDR1 SGHRS, CDR2 YFSETQ. The junction had 4 bases not matched to a gene; V was cut back by 4 bases and J by 4 bases. CDR3 length: 14 residues. The CDR3 spells CASSPGTVTGELFF. DNA for the CDR3: TGCGCCAGCAGCCCAGGGACAGTCACCGGGGAGCTGTTTTTT.

This clone showed up just a few times. The V call is TRBV7-2, the J call TRBJ2-1; tentatively, D is TRBD2 (6 bases). Trimming shortened V by 6 bases and J by 0 bases, and 18 bases separated the two germline ends. The CDR3 runs to 17 residues. Germline values: CDR1 SGHTA, CDR2 FQGNSA. The CDR3 region has the DNA TGTGCCAGCAGAAAACCTACTAGCACCAGCTCCTACAATGAGCAGTTCTTC. Translated: CASRKPTSTSSYNEQFF.

This clone was recorded once. The chain carries TRBV4-3 and TRBJ2-7; 9 nucleotides agree with TRBD1. From germline, CDR1 is LGHNA and CDR2 YSLEER. CDR3 length: 17 amino acids. J lost 2 bases, V lost 4 bases, and 12 bases had no gene match. Here the CDR3 DNA reads TGCGCCAGCAGCCTCCTCCCAGGACAGGGGAGACCCTACGAGCAGTACTTC. This gives the protein CASSLLPGQGRPYEQYF.

This clone was found once. The V call is TRBV4-1, the J call TRBJ1-1, with 8 bases that match TRBD1. This CDR3 region has 17 residues. Germline CDR1 is MGHRA and CDR2 is YSYEKL. The V and J ends lost 0 bases and 0 bases, in that order; junction bases with no gene match: 6. Written as DNA, the CDR3 is TGCGCCAGCAGCCAAGATCCGACAGGGGCGCTGAACACTGAAGCTTTCTTT. Its protein product is CASSQDPTGALNTEAFF.

This clone has more than one count but fewer than ten. Since a much larger clone is just one base distant, this may be a read error. The chain has TRBV5-4 and TRBJ2-7; TRBD1 might be the D (5 bases). In germline, CDR1 is SGHNT, CDR2 YYREEE (reference sequence). The germline V and J ends were trimmed by 4 bases and 0 bases, with 5 bases remaining between them. This CDR3 contains 12 residues. Here the CDR3 DNA reads TGTGCCAGCAGCGACAGCTCCTACGAGCAGTACTTC. Translating it yields CASSDSSYEQYF.

V is TRBV21-1 and J is TRBJ1-6. TRBV21-1 is described as a pseudogene. This CDR3 spans 19 amino acids. CDR3 coding DNA: TGTGCCAGCAGCAATCTAAAGTCGCACCTGAGCTCCTATAATTCACCCCTCCACTTT. It specifies CASSNLKSHLSSYNSPLHF.

The gene calls are TRBV19 and TRBJ2-2; 7 positions agree with TRBD1. The V and J ends lost 6 bases and 4 bases, in that order; junction bases with no gene match: 11. This CDR3 contains 16 residues. Germline V gene lookup returns CDR1 LNHDA and CDR2 SQIVND (reference sequence). The chain's CDR3 is CASRTVSGTVTGELFF. In nucleotides, the CDR3 is TGTGCCAGTAGAACAGTGTCCGGGACAGTCACCGGGGAGCTGTTTTTT. Combining the CDR3 with reference TRBV19 and TRBJ2-2 gives the whole variable domain DGGITQSPKYLFRKEGQNVTLSCEQNLNHDAMYWYRQDPGQGLRLIYYSQIVNDFQKGDIAEGYSVSREKKESFPLTVTSAQKNPTAFYLCASRTVSGTVTGELFFGEGSRLTVL.

This chain joins TRBV3-1 (or the pseudogene TRBV3-2) and TRBJ2-7; no firm D call. The V end lost 4 bases, the J end lost 0 bases, and 7 bases lay between the germline ends. Germline V lookup: CDR1 LGHDT, CDR2 YNNKEL (reference sequence). CDR3 length: 13 residues. CDR3 region: CASSLQISYEQYF. The CDR3, as DNA: TGTGCCAGCAGCCTCCAAATCTCCTACGAGCAGTACTTC.

J is TRBJ2-5 and V is TRBV5-6; 9 bases are a match to TRBD1. The length of the CDR3 is 16 residues. Germline assignment: CDR1 SGHDT and CDR2 YYEEEE. Trimming cost V 4 bases and J 5 bases; bases outside gene matches: 12. In nucleotides, the CDR3 is TGTGCCAGCAGCCCGGGGGGACAGGGAGTGTGGGAGACCCAGTACTTC. Its translation is CASSPGGQGVWETQYF.

V usage is TRBV9 and J usage is TRBJ2-7; 10 bases match TRBD1. The J segment lost 4 bases and the V segment lost 3 bases, leaving 4 bases of the junction unmatched. The CDR3 length is 14 residues. The germline V gene has CDR1 SGDLS and CDR2 YYNGEE. CDR3 amino acids: CASSAPGQGYEQYF. In nucleotides, the CDR3 is TGTGCCAGCAGCGCCCCGGGACAGGGGTACGAGCAGTACTTC.

This clone is a singleton in its sample. The J gene is TRBJ2-7, the V gene TRBV7-2; the D gene is possibly TRBD2 (5 bases). From germline, CDR1 is SGHTA and CDR2 FQGNSA. The V and J ends lost 2 bases and 6 bases respectively, with 8 bases between them. The CDR3 runs to 12 residues. Here the CDR3 reads CASSLLGVEQYF. In DNA, the CDR3 is TGTGCCAGCAGCTTACTCGGGGTCGAGCAGTACTTC.

The rearrangement links TRBV3-1 (or the pseudogene TRBV3-2) to TRBJ2-2; 7 nucleotides align to TRBD2. From germline, CDR1 is LGHDT and CDR2 YNNKEL (reference sequence). V was clipped by 0 bases and J by 3 bases; unmatched bases: 7. The CDR3 extends over 17 amino acids. The DNA for the CDR3 is TGTGCCAGCAGCCAAGATAAGACTAGCCCCCACACCGGGGAGCTGTTTTTT. Translated: CASSQDKTSPHTGELFF.

The rearrangement uses TRBV4-1 and TRBJ2-5; 9 positions match TRBD2. The CDR3 spans 15 residues. CDR1 MGHRA and CDR2 YSYEKL come from the germline V gene. The trim removed 0 bases at V and 4 bases at J, leaving 3 bases unmatched. The CDR3 loop reads CASSQDPAGGETQYF. The CDR3, as DNA: TGCGCCAGCAGCCAAGATCCAGCGGGAGGAGAGACCCAGTACTTC.

This clone occurred a few times. The V gene is TRBV30, the J gene TRBJ1-4; the D gene is possibly TRBD1 (5 bases). Trimming cost V 3 bases and J 6 bases, with 17 bases left between them. The CDR3 contains 15 residues. The germline CDR1 and CDR2 sequences are GTSNPN and SVGIG (reference sequence). The DNA for the CDR3 is TGTGCCTGGAGCCCCCCTAGGGGAGGGTATGAAAAACTGTTTTTT. Amino acids: CAWSPPRGGYEKLFF.

This clone was seen only once. The rearrangement uses TRBV9 and TRBJ2-2; TRBD1 matches at 9 bases. Trimming at V came to 0 bases and at J to 7 bases, leaving 16 bases not matched to a gene. CDR1 and CDR2 (germline): SGDLS, YYNGEE. This CDR3 has 19 amino acids. The CDR3 protein is CASSVDPRAGTGSGGELFF. The CDR3 nucleotides are TGTGCCAGCAGCGTAGACCCACGCGCTGGGACAGGGTCGGGCGGGGAGCTGTTTTTT.

The chain is built from TRBV27 and TRBJ2-1, with D perhaps TRBD1 (6 bases). There are 17 residues in the CDR3. Trimming cost V 7 bases and J 0 bases, with 19 bases left between them. The germline V gene encodes CDR1 MNHEY and CDR2 SMNVEV (reference sequence). CDR3 bases: TGTGCCAGCACTTCGTCGCCCGGGACAACCTCCTACAATGAGCAGTTCTTC. It specifies CASTSSPGTTSYNEQFF.

The chain combines TRBV27 with TRBJ2-1; TRBD1 aligns across 7 bases. V lost 2 bases to trimming and J lost 6 bases; unmatched junction nucleotides: 7. The CDR3 totals 15 residues. Germline CDR1 and CDR2: MNHEY and SMNVEV (reference sequence). The CDR3 sequence: CASSLRQGLSNEQFF. The CDR3 DNA reads as TGTGCCAGCAGTTTACGACAGGGTCTGAGCAATGAGCAGTTCTTC.

This rearrangement joins TRBV2 to TRBJ1-2; TRBD1 is a possible D gene (6 bases). Trimming pared 6 bases from V and 7 bases from J, leaving 18 bases between. The CDR3 covers 14 residues. In germline, CDR1 is SNHLY, CDR2 FYNNEI. The chain's CDR3 is CASSEQGTTIGYTF. The DNA for the CDR3 is TGTGCCAGCAGCGAACAGGGTACCACTATTGGCTACACCTTC.

This chain joins TRBV19 and TRBJ2-2; no definite D call. Germline CDR1 and CDR2: LNHDA and SQIVND (reference sequence). CDR3 length: 14 amino acids. V dropped 4 bases and J dropped 0 bases, with 6 bases sitting between them. This CDR3 reads CASSNFANTGELFF. CDR3 bases: TGTGCCAGTAGTAACTTCGCGAACACCGGGGAGCTGTTTTTT.

The J gene is TRBJ1-1, the V gene TRBV10-3; a weak D match, TRBD1 (6 bases). The CDR3 is made up of 14 amino acids. V was pared by 0 bases and J by 5 bases, with 10 bases between. CDR1 and CDR2 from the germline V gene are ENHRY and SYGVKD. In DNA, the CDR3 is TGTGCCATCAGTGAGTCTGGGGGCCGAACTGAAGCTTTCTTT. Translating it yields CAISESGGRTEAFF.

This sequence joins TRBV4-1 and TRBJ1-4; 7 nucleotides line up with TRBD1. CDR3 length equals 17 residues. Trimming removed 4 bases from V and 0 bases from J; junction bases left unmatched: 8. Germline CDR1 reads MGHRA; CDR2 reads YSYEKL. In DNA, the CDR3 is TGCGCCAGCAGCCGGACAGGCGGTTTTTCAACTAATGAAAAACTGTTTTTT. Its translation is CASSRTGGFSTNEKLFF.

This chain uses TRBV15 with TRBJ1-4; D unresolved. V lost 0 bases and J 7 bases, leaving 12 bases between the germline ends. CDR1 is LNHNV and CDR2 is YYDKDF in the germline V gene (reference sequence). The CDR3 spans 15 residues. CDR3 amino acids: CATSRDPGSVEKLFF. The CDR3 DNA sequence: TGTGCCACCAGCAGAGATCCGGGGTCTGTTGAAAAACTGTTTTTT.

This chain uses TRBV6-5 with TRBJ2-1; 7 bases fit TRBD1. Trimming removed 6 bases from V and 8 bases from J; junction bases left unmatched: 7. The germline CDR1 and CDR2 sequences are MNHEY and SVGAGI. The CDR3 covers 13 residues. CDR3 protein: CASRRQGDDEQFF. For the CDR3, the DNA is TGTGCCAGCAGACGACAGGGTGATGATGAGCAGTTCTTC.

This clone showed up just once. The chain recombines TRBV27 with TRBJ1-6; weak D call: TRBD1 (5 bases). The CDR3 is made up of 16 amino acids. The ends were cut back, 0 bases at V and 7 bases at J, with 13 bases in the middle. CDR1 is MNHEY and CDR2 is SMNVEV in the germline V gene (reference sequence). CDR3 region: CASSLSGRMGNSPLHF. The DNA for the CDR3 is TGTGCCAGCAGTTTATCGGGGCGTATGGGGAATTCACCCCTCCACTTT.

The chain has TRBV7-9 and TRBJ1-2, with a tentative D call TRBD1 (6 bases). V gave up 1 base and J gave up 0 bases, with 9 bases separating them. CDR1 and CDR2 from the germline V gene are SEHNR and FQNEAQ (reference sequence). This CDR3 has 15 residues. This chain's CDR3 is CASSLGQAPNYGYTF. In DNA form, the CDR3 reads TGTGCCAGCAGCTTAGGACAGGCGCCTAACTATGGCTACACCTTC. Looking up the rest from reference TRBV7-9 and TRBJ1-2 gives the full variable domain: DTGVSQNPRHKITKRGQNVTFRCDPISEHNRLYWYRQTLGQGPEFLTYFQNEAQLEKSRLLSDRFSAERPKGSFSTLEIQRTEQGDSAMYLCASSLGQAPNYGYTFGSGTRLTVV.

This clone has only one observation. The chain uses TRBV7-6 and TRBJ1-2, with 9 bases identical to TRBD1. Trimming took 4 bases from V and 3 from J; bases not matched to a gene: 3. Germline assignment: CDR1 SGHVS and CDR2 FNYEAQ. The CDR3 covers 14 residues. The CDR3 sequence: CASSSRQGDYGYTF. CDR3 nucleotides: TGTGCCAGCAGCTCCCGACAGGGGGACTATGGCTACACCTTC.

V is TRBV6-5 and J is TRBJ2-3; D is unclear. Germline V gene lookup returns CDR1 MNHEY and CDR2 SVGAGI. Trimming stripped 0 bases from V and 11 bases from J, with 12 bases between. The CDR3 length is 13 residues. The CDR3 is CASSYSRSNGQYF. The CDR3 DNA is TGTGCCAGCAGTTACTCGAGGTCTAACGGGCAGTATTTT.

J is TRBJ1-2 and V is TRBV6-1; 7 nucleotides align to TRBD1. V trimming: 4 bases; J trimming: 0 bases; junction bases outside the gene matches: 8. This CDR3 is 16 amino acids long. Germline lookup yields CDR1 MNHNS and CDR2 SASEGT. The DNA of the CDR3 is TGTGCCAGCAGTGTGCGCCGGGACAGAGCTAACTATGGCTACACCTTC. Its protein is CASSVRRDRANYGYTF.